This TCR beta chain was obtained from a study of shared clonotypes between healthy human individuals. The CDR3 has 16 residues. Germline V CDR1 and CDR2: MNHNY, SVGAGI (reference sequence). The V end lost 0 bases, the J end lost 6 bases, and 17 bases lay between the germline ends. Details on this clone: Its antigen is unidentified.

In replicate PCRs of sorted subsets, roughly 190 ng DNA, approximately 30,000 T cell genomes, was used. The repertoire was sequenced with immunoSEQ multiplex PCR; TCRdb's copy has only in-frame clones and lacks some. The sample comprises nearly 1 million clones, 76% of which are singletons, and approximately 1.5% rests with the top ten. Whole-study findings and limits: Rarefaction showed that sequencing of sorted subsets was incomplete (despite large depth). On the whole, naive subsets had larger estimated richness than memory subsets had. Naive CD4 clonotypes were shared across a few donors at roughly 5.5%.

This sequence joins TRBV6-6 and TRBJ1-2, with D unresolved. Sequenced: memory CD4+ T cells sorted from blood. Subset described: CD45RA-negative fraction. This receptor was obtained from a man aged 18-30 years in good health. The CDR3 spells CASSYSQQRRRDGYTF. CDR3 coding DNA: TGTGCCAGCAGTTACTCGCAACAACGAAGGAGGGATGGCTACACCTTC.